One sample yielded the 4 T cell receptor beta chains listed below, sequenced in a study of Ad26.COV2.S vaccination and SARS-CoV-2 variants. Generated by immunoSEQ multiplex PCR, the TCRdb table keeps only in-frame clones and is missing some. The data show over 130,000 clones, 86% seen once. The material was peripheral blood, obtained after recovery from COVID-19. These receptors all come from a human donor who had recovered from COVID-19.

This clone has only one observation. The chain has TRBV23-1 and TRBJ2-2, with 8 bases aligning to TRBD1. TRBV23-1 is designated an ORF whose function remains uncertain. CDR3 length equals 16 residues. The V gene end was trimmed by 0 bases and the J gene end by 6 bases; junction bases not matched to a gene: 6. Here the CDR3 reads CASSQSGRGPSGELFF. In nucleotides, the CDR3 is TGCGCCAGCAGTCAATCCGGCAGGGGGCCCTCCGGGGAGCTGTTTTTT.

V usage is TRBV7-2 and J usage is TRBJ1-1; 7 bases agree with TRBD1. The CDR3 has 15 amino acids. Germline loops: CDR1 SGHTA, CDR2 FQGNSA. Losses at the gene ends were 4 bases for V and 1 base for J; bases not matched to a gene: 6. The CDR3 is CASSSTGEGNTEAFF. The DNA for the CDR3 is TGTGCCAGCAGCTCAACAGGGGAGGGGAACACTGAAGCTTTCTTT.

This clone was seen a single time. CDR3 in amino acids: CASSFQQGAIYEQYF. CDR3 coding DNA: TGTGCCAGCAGCTTTCAACAGGGAGCTATCTACGAGCAGTACTTC. The chain combines TRBV13 with TRBJ2-7, with D perhaps matching TRBD1 (6 bases). Germline V gene sequence: CDR1 PRHDT, CDR2 FYEKMQ (reference sequence). The CDR3 sequence is 15 residues long. Between the trimmed V and J ends, which lost 3 bases and 3 bases, there was a span of 15 bases.

V is TRBV9 and J is TRBJ2-5; 7 bases are a match to TRBD1. The CDR3 is 16 amino acids. CDR1 and CDR2 from the germline V gene are SGDLS and YYNGEE. V lost 0 bases to trimming and J lost 4 bases; unmatched junction nucleotides: 9. DNA for the CDR3: TGTGCCAGCAGCGTAGAGGGTACAGGGGCCGGAGAGACCCAGTACTTC. Protein product: CASSVEGTGAGETQYF.